These 6 T cell receptor beta chains came from one sample sequenced in a study of T-cell memory formation after mild COVID-19. A single record per CDR3 protein comes from TCRdb applying MiXCR to the 5' RACE reads. The sample lists tens of thousands of distinct CDR3 sequences; 6% to 8.5% were seen once. Material: PBMCs or a T cell subset sorted from them (not recorded which). These receptors came from an adult who had mild COVID-19 (a few samples of this study predate the infection). Cell type and time point are not known.

This clonotype came up a few times. The rearrangement links TRBV6-2 or TRBV6-3 to TRBJ2-5; tentative D call: TRBD2 (6 bases). The ends were cut back, 6 bases at V and 4 bases at J, with 15 bases in the middle. CDR1 MNHEY and CDR2 SVGEGT come from the germline V gene. This CDR3 is 14 amino acids long. In nucleotides, the CDR3 is TGTGCCAGCAGGCAGAGTCGGGGAGGAGAGACCCAGTACTTC. Translated, it gives CASRQSRGGETQYF.

The V call is TRBV28, the J call TRBJ2-7; D remains ambiguous. The germline V gene encodes CDR1 MDHEN and CDR2 SYDVKM. CDR3 size: 13 residues. The germline V and J ends were trimmed by 6 bases and 3 bases, with 12 bases remaining between them. The CDR3 loop reads CASRDDRIYEQYF. For the CDR3, the DNA is TGTGCCAGCAGGGATGACCGTATCTACGAGCAGTACTTC.

This clonotype showed up just a few times. The chain recombines TRBV6-2 or TRBV6-3 with TRBJ2-5; possibly TRBD1 for D (6 bases). Trimming cost V 6 bases and J 0 bases, with 17 bases left between them. CDR1 MNHEY and CDR2 SVGEGT come from the germline V gene. The CDR3 runs to 16 residues. CDR3 residues: CASREGAGANQETQYF. CDR3 in DNA: TGTGCCAGCAGGGAAGGGGCAGGGGCGAACCAAGAGACCCAGTACTTC.

This clonotype was found a few times. The DNA of the CDR3 is TGCAGTGCTAGTTCTGTTAACACTGAAGCTTTCTTT. It specifies CSASSVNTEAFF. This chain joins TRBV20-1 and TRBJ1-1; D remains ambiguous. V was clipped by 3 bases and J by 2 bases, with 7 bases between them. In germline, CDR1 is DFQATT, CDR2 SNEGSKA (reference sequence). The CDR3 is 12 residues long.

This clonotype was recorded at least ten times. The chain recombines TRBV7-9 with TRBJ2-1; TRBD1 agrees at 9 bases. Losses at the gene ends were 1 base for V and 6 bases for J; bases not matched to a gene: 7. The CDR3 is 16 amino acids. CDR1 and CDR2 (germline): SEHNR, FQNEAQ (reference sequence). This CDR3 is CASSLGDRVGGNEQFF. CDR3 coding DNA: TGTGCCAGCAGCTTAGGGGACAGGGTTGGGGGCAATGAGCAGTTCTTC.

This clonotype was found many times. V is TRBV20-1 and J is TRBJ1-4; D might be TRBD1 (5 bases). Germline values: CDR1 DFQATT, CDR2 SNEGSKA (reference sequence). The CDR3 covers 13 residues. Trimming removed 4 bases from V and 6 bases from J, with 12 bases in between. CDR3 protein: CSANPLGDEKLFF. As DNA, the CDR3 is TGCAGTGCTAACCCCCTGGGGGATGAAAAACTGTTTTTT.